Listed below are T cell receptor beta chains from one sample, sequenced in a study of tumor and adjacent non-tumor tissue in lung cancer. TCRdb re-derived calls from the multiplex PCR reads in MiXCR, one entry per CDR3 protein. This table holds fewer than 100,000 distinct CDR3 sequences, around 70% found once. The sample taken for sequencing was lung tumor tissue. Source of these receptors: a woman between 40 and 50 years old with non-small cell lung cancer. CDR3s include the opening cysteine and the closing phenylalanine or tryptophan. D genes are given only for firm matches. Clone size is not always given. Where it is, it says once, few, many or a class for expanded clones.

D gene: TRBD2
V gene: TRBV6-5
clone size: .
J gene: TRBJ2-3
CDR3 protein: CASSGSKREAADTQYF
CDR3 DNA: TGTGCCAGCAGTGGCTCTAAGCGGGAGGCCGCGGACACGCAATATTTT

D gene: .
V gene: TRBV12-3/TRBV12-4
clone size: .
J gene: TRBJ1-5
CDR3 protein: CASSLNRRSNQPQHF
CDR3 DNA: TGTGCCAGCAGTTTGAACAGGCGCAGCAATCAGCCCCAACATTTT

D gene: .
V gene: TRBV4-2
clone size: .
J gene: TRBJ2-7
CDR3 protein: CASSSDGASYEQYF
CDR3 DNA: TGTGCCAGTAGCAGTGATGGCGCATCCTACGAGCAGTACTTC

D gene: TRBD2
V gene: TRBV20-1
clone size: .
J gene: TRBJ2-7
CDR3 protein: CSASGKGSGSPYF
CDR3 DNA: TGCAGTGCTAGTGGTAAGGGTAGCGGGAGCCCGTACTTC

D gene: TRBD1
V gene: TRBV5-1
clone size: .
J gene: TRBJ1-2
CDR3 protein: CASSRSRNEGAFGYGYTF
CDR3 DNA: TGCGCCAGCAGCCGCTCCCGAAATGAGGGGGCGTTCGGCTATGGCTACACCTTC

D gene: .
V gene: TRBV11-2
clone size: .
J gene: TRBJ2-3
CDR3 protein: CDSSLLDTQYF
CDR3 DNA: TGTGACAGTAGCTTATTAGATACGCAGTATTTT

D gene: TRBD2
V gene: TRBV4-1
clone size: few
J gene: TRBJ2-1
CDR3 protein: CTSSHPGLAGGPLRNEQFF
CDR3 DNA: TGCACCAGCAGCCATCCGGGACTAGCGGGGGGCCCTCTGCGGAATGAACAGTTCTTC

D gene: TRBD1
V gene: TRBV6-5
clone size: once
J gene: TRBJ2-6
CDR3 protein: CASKRKGAEANVLTF
CDR3 DNA: TGTGCTAGCAAACGCAAGGGGGCCGAGGCCAACGTCCTGACTTTC

D gene: .
V gene: TRBV11-2
clone size: .
J gene: TRBJ2-1
CDR3 protein: CTSSRTGTVNEQFF
CDR3 DNA: TGTACCAGCTCCCGAACGGGCACCGTCAATGAGCAGTTCTTC

D gene: TRBD2
V gene: TRBV5-1
clone size: .
J gene: TRBJ2-1
CDR3 protein: CASSSLTSGGFMSYNKQFF
CDR3 DNA: TGCGCCAGCAGCTCTTTGACTAGCGGGGGGTTTATGTCCTACAATAAGCAGTTCTTC

D gene: .
V gene: TRBV29-1
clone size: few
J gene: TRBJ2-7
CDR3 protein: CSAGSSNHEQYF
CDR3 DNA: TGCAGTGCTGGAAGTAGTAACCACGAGCAGTACTTC

D gene: .
V gene: TRBV6-1
clone size: once
J gene: TRBJ2-4
CDR3 protein: CASSDSSDAFVNLAKNIQYF
CDR3 DNA: TGTGCCAGCAGTGATAGTTCGGACGCATTTGTTAACTTAGCCAAAAACATTCAGTACTTC

D gene: .
V gene: TRBV20-1
clone size: .
J gene: TRBJ2-1
CDR3 protein: CSAGDKGFHEQFF
CDR3 DNA: TGCAGTGCTGGGGACAAGGGATTCCATGAGCAGTTCTTC

D gene: .
V gene: TRBV5-6
clone size: many
J gene: TRBJ1-1
CDR3 protein: CASSLGGVSTEAFF
CDR3 DNA: TGTGCCAGCAGCTTAGGGGGTGTTAGTACTGAAGCTTTCTTT

D gene: .
V gene: TRBV6-6
clone size: many
J gene: TRBJ1-2
CDR3 protein: CASSLTGGDGYTF
CDR3 DNA: TGTGCCAGCAGTTTGACAGGAGGTGACGGCTACACCTTC

D gene: TRBD2
V gene: TRBV7-9
clone size: .
J gene: TRBJ2-3
CDR3 protein: CASSPQRAAGGPTADTQYF
CDR3 DNA: TGTGCCAGCAGCCCCCAGAGGGCAGCGGGAGGGCCAACGGCAGATACGCAGTATTTT

D gene: .
V gene: TRBV28
clone size: few
J gene: TRBJ1-2
CDR3 protein: CASSPRGSPYGYTF
CDR3 DNA: TGTGCCAGCAGTCCGAGGGGCTCCCCTTATGGCTACACCTTT

D gene: .
V gene: TRBV6-1
clone size: many
J gene: TRBJ2-3
CDR3 protein: CASSEGPGIDTQYF
CDR3 DNA: TGTGCCAGCAGTGAAGGGCCGGGTATAGATACGCAGTATTTT

D gene: .
V gene: TRBV7-8
clone size: .
J gene: TRBJ1-5
CDR3 protein: CASSLPHSNQPQHF
CDR3 DNA: TGTGCCAGCAGCTTGCCCCATAGCAATCAGCCCCAGCATTTT

D gene: TRBD1
V gene: TRBV6-6
clone size: many
J gene: TRBJ1-1
CDR3 protein: CASSLRQGVAAFF
CDR3 DNA: TGTGCCAGCAGCCTCCGACAGGGCGTAGCAGCTTTCTTT

D gene: .
V gene: TRBV6-2/TRBV6-3
clone size: .
J gene: TRBJ2-1
CDR3 protein: CASSSNRAGYDNEQFF
CDR3 DNA: TGTGCCAGCAGCTCTAATAGGGCGGGATACGACAATGAGCAGTTCTTC

D gene: .
V gene: TRBV11-2
clone size: .
J gene: TRBJ2-5
CDR3 protein: CVSSLGLQHQGGTQYF
CDR3 DNA: TGTGTCAGCAGCTTAGGACTACAGCATCAGGGGGGGACCCAGTACTTC

D gene: TRBD2
V gene: TRBV4-1
clone size: .
J gene: TRBJ2-1
CDR3 protein: CATRKGRGIYNEQFF
CDR3 DNA: TGCGCCACCAGAAAGGGGAGGGGAATCTACAATGAGCAGTTCTTC

D gene: .
V gene: TRBV6-2/TRBV6-3
clone size: .
J gene: TRBJ2-5
CDR3 protein: CASSYWLGRVGQETQQF
CDR3 DNA: TGTGCCAGCAGTTATTGGTTAGGCAGAGTGGGCCAAGAGACCCAGCAATTC

D gene: .
V gene: TRBV11-2
clone size: .
J gene: TRBJ2-1
CDR3 protein: CASSDGRWQFF
CDR3 DNA: TGTGCCAGCAGCGATGGGAGGTGGCAGTTCTTC